One sample yielded the 9 T cell receptor beta chains listed below, sequenced in a study of T cell responses to AZD1222 COVID-19 vaccine (dated by TCRdb to about 2021). What this sample's time point label stands for: baseline before first vaccination. Receptors were amplified or captured by the immunoSEQ multiplex PCR assay. Drawn from immuneACCESS, this table holds only the in-frame rearrangements with V and J called that TCRdb kept. Clones are partly lost; checked studies trace under half to an unresolved V gene and leave the rest unexplained. The sample data list about 130,000 clones, and around nine tenths of these were observed just once. The ten biggest clones cover 5% to 6% of the sample. The material was peripheral blood, obtained on day 0 of AZD1222 vaccination. These receptors originate from an adult in good health.

This clone was picked up a small number of times. This sequence joins TRBV5-1 and TRBJ2-1; 9 bases agree with TRBD2. Germline V gene lookup returns CDR1 SGHRS and CDR2 YFSETQ. The CDR3 sequence is 15 residues long. Trimming at V came to 5 bases and at J to 15 bases, leaving 18 bases not matched to a gene. CDR3 sequence: CASRLAAGGRLDPFF. DNA for the CDR3: TGCGCCAGCAGACTTGCGGCGGGGGGGCGTTTGGATCCGTTCTTC.

The rearrangement uses TRBV5-1 and TRBJ1-1, with 7 bases aligning to TRBD1. The V segment lost 4 bases and the J segment 0 bases; nucleotides outside the gene matches: 6. This CDR3 has 15 amino acids. Germline V gene data show CDR1 as SGHRS and CDR2 as YFSETQ. CDR3 loop: CASSRSRGMNTEAFF. The CDR3 DNA is TGCGCCAGCAGCCGGAGCAGGGGGATGAACACTGAAGCTTTCTTT. The full variable domain, in which reference TRBV5-1 and TRBJ1-1 provide the parts outside the CDR3, is KAGVTQTPRYLIKTRGQQVTLSCSPISGHRSVSWYQQTPGQGLQFLFEYFSETQRNKGNFPGRFSGRQFSNSRSEMNVSTLELGDSALYLCASSRSRGMNTEAFFGQGTRLTVV.

The genes are TRBV3-1 (or the pseudogene TRBV3-2) and TRBJ2-4, with TRBD2 identical over 9 bases. This CDR3 has 16 amino acids. The junction had 6 bases not matched to a gene; V was cut back by 1 base and J by 5 bases. Looked up from germline, CDR1 is LGHDT and CDR2 is YNNKEL (reference sequence). The CDR3: CASSQVGGGAQNIQYF. CDR3 coding DNA: TGTGCCAGCAGCCAAGTGGGCGGGGGGGCACAAAACATTCAGTACTTC.

As to this clone: Other DNA sequences of this sample code for an identical CDR3. This rearrangement joins TRBV5-6 to TRBJ1-6; possibly TRBD1 for D (5 bases). This CDR3 region has 15 residues. Germline V CDR1 and CDR2: SGHDT, YYEEEE. V gave up 0 bases and J gave up 7 bases, with 11 bases separating them. The CDR3 nucleotides are TGTGCCAGCAGCTTGGCTGGGGCTGGCAATTCACCCCTCCACTTT. Protein product: CASSLAGAGNSPLHF.

The J gene is TRBJ1-1, the V gene TRBV12-3 or TRBV12-4, with D uncertain. The CDR3 contains 12 residues. V dropped 3 bases and J dropped 4 bases, with 6 bases sitting between them. CDR3 coding DNA: TGTGCCAGCAGTTTTGCCAGCACTGAAGCTTTCTTT. Translated, it gives CASSFASTEAFF.

The gene calls are TRBV2 and TRBJ1-5; maybe TRBD1 (6 bases). The CDR3 spans 11 residues. CDR1 and CDR2 from the germline V gene are SNHLY and FYNNEI. V dropped 4 bases and J dropped 15 bases, with 13 bases sitting between them. The CDR3 loop is CASSGGGWTHF. Written as DNA, the CDR3 is TGTGCCAGCAGTGGGGGGGGCTGGACGCATTTT.

The gene calls are TRBV11-2 and TRBJ1-3; no definite D call. V was cut by 5 bases and J by 2 bases, with 7 bases left in between. The length of the CDR3 is 13 residues. Germline V lookup: CDR1 SGHAT, CDR2 FQNNGV. The CDR3 region has the DNA TGTGCCAGCAGCCCCCCCACTGGAAACACCATATATTTT. Residues: CASSPPTGNTIYF.

V and J are TRBV25-1 and TRBJ2-5, with 7 positions matching TRBD2. V was pared by 7 bases and J by 2 bases, with 4 bases of the junction left unmatched. Germline CDR1 reads MGHDK; CDR2 reads SYGVNS. This CDR3 has 13 amino acids. CDR3 protein: CASIGGWQETQYF. CDR3 sequence (DNA): TGTGCCAGCATCGGGGGGTGGCAAGAGACCCAGTACTTC.

The V gene is TRBV15, the J gene TRBJ1-2; D gene ambiguous. V was pared by 0 bases and J by 0 bases, with 2 bases between. Germline V gene sequence: CDR1 LNHNV, CDR2 YYDKDF (reference sequence). The CDR3 is 13 residues long. In nucleotides, the CDR3 is TGTGCCACCAGCAGAGAAGCTAACTATGGCTACACCTTC. It yields the protein CATSREANYGYTF.